This T cell receptor beta chain originates from a study of radiotherapy plus CTLA-4 blockade in lung cancer. Clones were read by immunoSEQ multiplex PCR, and TCRdb kept only the in-frame ones, dropping some. The sample lists some 40,000 clones, 70% to 80% occurring once. In this sample, this clone turned up a few times. It was focal radiation plus CTLA-4 blockade with ipilimumab that patients with chemo-refractory metastatic non-small-cell lung cancer received. The CDR3 contains 16 residues. The V end lost 4 bases, the J end lost 3 bases, and 18 bases lay between the germline ends. Germline CDR1 is LGHNA and CDR2 is YSLEER.

The sample here was peripheral blood, taken from a patient treated with radiotherapy plus ipilimumab. This TCR was recovered from a human donor with non-small cell lung cancer whose response to radiotherapy plus ipilimumab could not be evaluated. The genes are TRBV4-3 and TRBJ1-1, with D unclear. The CDR3 spells CASSRHAGQVDTEAFF. CDR3 in DNA: TGCGCCAGCAGCCGGCACGCGGGCCAGGTAGACACTGAAGCTTTCTTT.